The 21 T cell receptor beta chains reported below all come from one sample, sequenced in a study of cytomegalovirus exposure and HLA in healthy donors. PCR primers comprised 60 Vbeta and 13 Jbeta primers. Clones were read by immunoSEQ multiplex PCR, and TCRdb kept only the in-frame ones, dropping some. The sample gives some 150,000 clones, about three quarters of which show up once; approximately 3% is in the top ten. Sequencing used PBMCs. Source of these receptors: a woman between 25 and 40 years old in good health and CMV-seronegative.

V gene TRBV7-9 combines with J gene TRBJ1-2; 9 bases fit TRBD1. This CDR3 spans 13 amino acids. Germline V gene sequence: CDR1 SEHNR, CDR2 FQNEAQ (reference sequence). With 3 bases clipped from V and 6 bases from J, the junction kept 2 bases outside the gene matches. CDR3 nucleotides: TGTGCCAGCAGCTTGACAGGGGGGGATGGCTACACCTTC. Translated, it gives CASSLTGGDGYTF.

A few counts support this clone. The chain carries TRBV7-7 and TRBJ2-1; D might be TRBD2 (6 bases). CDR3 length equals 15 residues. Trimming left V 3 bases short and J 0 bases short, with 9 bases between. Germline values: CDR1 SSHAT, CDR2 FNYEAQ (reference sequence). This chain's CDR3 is CASSFGSSSYNEQFF. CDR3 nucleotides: TGTGCCAGCAGCTTCGGGAGTAGCTCCTACAATGAGCAGTTCTTC. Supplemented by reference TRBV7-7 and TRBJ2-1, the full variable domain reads GAGVSQSPRYKVTKRGQDVTLRCDPISSHATLYWYQQALGQGPEFLTYFNYEAQPDKSGLPSDRFSAERPEGSISTLTIQRTEQRDSAMYRCASSFGSSSYNEQFFGPGTRLTVL.

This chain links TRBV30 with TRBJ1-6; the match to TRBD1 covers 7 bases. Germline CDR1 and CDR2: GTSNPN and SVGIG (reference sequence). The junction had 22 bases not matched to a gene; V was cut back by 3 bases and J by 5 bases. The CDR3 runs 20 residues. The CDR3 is CAWSMTGILSSAANNSPLHF. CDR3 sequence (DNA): TGTGCCTGGAGCATGACAGGGATCCTTTCCTCCGCTGCGAATAATTCACCCCTCCACTTT.

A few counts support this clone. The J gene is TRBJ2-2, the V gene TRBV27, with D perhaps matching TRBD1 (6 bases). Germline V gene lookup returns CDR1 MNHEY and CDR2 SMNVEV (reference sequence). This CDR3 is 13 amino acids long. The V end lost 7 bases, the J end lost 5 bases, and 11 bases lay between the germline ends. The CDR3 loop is CASKQGWTGELFF. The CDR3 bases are TGTGCCAGCAAACAGGGATGGACCGGGGAGCTGTTTTTT.

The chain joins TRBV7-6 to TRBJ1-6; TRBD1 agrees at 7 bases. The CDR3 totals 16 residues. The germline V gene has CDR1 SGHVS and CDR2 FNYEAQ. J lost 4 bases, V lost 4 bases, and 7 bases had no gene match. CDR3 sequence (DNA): TGTGCCAGCAGCTCAAACCAGGGGGGTTATAATTCACCCCTCCACTTT. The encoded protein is CASSSNQGGYNSPLHF.

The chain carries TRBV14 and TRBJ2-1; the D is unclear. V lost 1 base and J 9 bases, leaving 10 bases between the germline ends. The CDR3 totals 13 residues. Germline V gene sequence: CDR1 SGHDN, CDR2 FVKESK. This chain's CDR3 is CASSQARAFEQFF. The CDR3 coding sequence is TGTGCCAGCAGCCAAGCCCGCGCTTTTGAGCAGTTCTTC.

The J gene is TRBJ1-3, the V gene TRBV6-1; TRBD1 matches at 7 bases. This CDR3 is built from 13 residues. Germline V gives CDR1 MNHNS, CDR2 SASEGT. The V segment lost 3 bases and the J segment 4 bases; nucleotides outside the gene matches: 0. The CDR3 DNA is TGTGCCAGCAGTGAGGACAGGGGAAACACCATATATTTT. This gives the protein CASSEDRGNTIYF.

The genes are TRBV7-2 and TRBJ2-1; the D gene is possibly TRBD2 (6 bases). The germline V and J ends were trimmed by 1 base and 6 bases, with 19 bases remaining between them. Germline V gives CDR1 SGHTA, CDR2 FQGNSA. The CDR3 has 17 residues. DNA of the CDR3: TGTGCCAGCAGCTTAGAGTTTGGGGGGAGTGCCGGCAATGAGCAGTTCTTC. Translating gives CASSLEFGGSAGNEQFF.

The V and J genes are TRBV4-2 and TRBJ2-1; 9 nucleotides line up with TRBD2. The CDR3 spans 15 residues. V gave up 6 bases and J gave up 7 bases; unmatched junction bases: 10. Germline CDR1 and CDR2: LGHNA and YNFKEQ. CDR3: CASSSVAGVLNEQFF. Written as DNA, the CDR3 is TGTGCCAGCAGTTCCGTAGCGGGAGTGTTGAATGAGCAGTTCTTC.

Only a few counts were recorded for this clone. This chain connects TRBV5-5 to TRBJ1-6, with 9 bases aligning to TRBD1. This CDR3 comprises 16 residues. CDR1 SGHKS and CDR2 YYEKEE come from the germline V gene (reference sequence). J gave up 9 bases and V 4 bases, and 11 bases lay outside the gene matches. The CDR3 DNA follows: TGTGCCAGCAGCCAAGCTGGGGACAGGGAAGCTTCACCCCTCCACTTT. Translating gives CASSQAGDREASPLHF.

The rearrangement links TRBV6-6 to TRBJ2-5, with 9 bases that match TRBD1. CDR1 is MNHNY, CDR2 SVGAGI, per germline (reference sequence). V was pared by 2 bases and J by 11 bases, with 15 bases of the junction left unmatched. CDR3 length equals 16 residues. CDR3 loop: CASSYREPGQGFEQYF. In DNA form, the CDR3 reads TGTGCCAGCAGTTACCGAGAACCGGGACAGGGATTTGAGCAGTACTTC.

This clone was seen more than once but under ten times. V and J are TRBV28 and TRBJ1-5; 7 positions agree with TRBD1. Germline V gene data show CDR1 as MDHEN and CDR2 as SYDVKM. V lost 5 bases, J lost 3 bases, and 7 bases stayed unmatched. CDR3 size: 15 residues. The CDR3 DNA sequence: TGTGCCAGCAGTAACGCCGGGACAGACAATCAGCCCCAGCATTTT. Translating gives CASSNAGTDNQPQHF.

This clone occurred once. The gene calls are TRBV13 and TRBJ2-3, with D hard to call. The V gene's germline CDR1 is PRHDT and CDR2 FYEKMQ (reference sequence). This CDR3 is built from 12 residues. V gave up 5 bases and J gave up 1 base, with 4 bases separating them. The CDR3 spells CASSPGTDTQYF. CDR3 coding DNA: TGTGCCAGCAGCCCCGGCACAGATACGCAGTATTTT.

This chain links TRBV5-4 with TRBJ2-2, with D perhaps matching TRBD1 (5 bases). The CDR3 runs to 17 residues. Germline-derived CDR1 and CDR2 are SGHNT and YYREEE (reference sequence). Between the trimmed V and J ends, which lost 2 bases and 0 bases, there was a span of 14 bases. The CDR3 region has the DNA TGTGCCAGCAGCTTCACGCAGGGCTCCTCGAACACCGGGGAGCTGTTTTTT. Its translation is CASSFTQGSSNTGELFF.

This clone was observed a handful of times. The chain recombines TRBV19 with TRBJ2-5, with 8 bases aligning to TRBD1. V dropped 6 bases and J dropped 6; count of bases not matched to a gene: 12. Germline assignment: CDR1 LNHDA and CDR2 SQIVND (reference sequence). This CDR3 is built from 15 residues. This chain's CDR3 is CASRPGTGSVKTQYF. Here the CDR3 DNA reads TGTGCCAGTAGACCAGGGACAGGTAGCGTGAAGACCCAGTACTTC.

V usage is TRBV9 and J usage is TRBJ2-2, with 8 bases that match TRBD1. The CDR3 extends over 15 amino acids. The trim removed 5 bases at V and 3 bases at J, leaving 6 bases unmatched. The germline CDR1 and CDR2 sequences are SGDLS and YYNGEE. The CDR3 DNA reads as TGTGCCAGCAGAAACGGACAGGGCGACACCGGGGAGCTGTTTTTT. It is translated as CASRNGQGDTGELFF.

CDR3 protein: CASSLALGAGTGELFF. The CDR3 bases are TGTGCCAGCAGCTTGGCCCTGGGGGCGGGCACCGGGGAGCTGTTTTTT. The V call is TRBV5-4, the J call TRBJ2-2; a weak D match, TRBD1 (6 bases). CDR1 is SGHNT, CDR2 YYREEE, per germline (reference sequence). V was shortened by 0 bases and J by 4 bases, with 13 bases between the two germline ends. CDR3 size: 16 residues.

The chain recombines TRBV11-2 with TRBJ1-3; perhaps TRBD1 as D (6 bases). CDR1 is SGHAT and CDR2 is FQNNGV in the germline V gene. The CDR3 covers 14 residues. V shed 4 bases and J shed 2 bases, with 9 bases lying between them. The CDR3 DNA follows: TGTGCCAGCAGCTACAGGGACCCTGGAAACACCATATATTTT. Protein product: CASSYRDPGNTIYF.

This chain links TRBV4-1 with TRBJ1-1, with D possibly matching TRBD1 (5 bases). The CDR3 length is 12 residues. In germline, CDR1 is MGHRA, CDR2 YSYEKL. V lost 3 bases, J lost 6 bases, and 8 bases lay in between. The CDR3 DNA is TGCGCCAGCAGCCATGACAGAGCTGAAGCTTTCTTT. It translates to CASSHDRAEAFF.

The CDR3 DNA sequence: TGTGCCACCAGCAGAAACAGGTTTGAGGCTCAGCCCCAGCATTTT. Amino acids: CATSRNRFEAQPQHF. The rearrangement joins TRBV15 to TRBJ1-5; a weak D match, TRBD1 (5 bases). Trimming shortened V by 2 bases and J by 6 bases, and 14 bases separated the two germline ends. Germline V gene data show CDR1 as LNHNV and CDR2 as YYDKDF (reference sequence). The CDR3 has 15 amino acids. Complete variable domain (other parts from reference TRBV15 and TRBJ1-5): DAMVIQNPRYQVTQFGKPVTLSCSQTLNHNVMYWYQQKSSQAPKLLFHYYDKDFNNEADTPDNFQSRRPNTSFCFLDIRSPGLGDTAMYLCATSRNRFEAQPQHFGDGTRLSIL.

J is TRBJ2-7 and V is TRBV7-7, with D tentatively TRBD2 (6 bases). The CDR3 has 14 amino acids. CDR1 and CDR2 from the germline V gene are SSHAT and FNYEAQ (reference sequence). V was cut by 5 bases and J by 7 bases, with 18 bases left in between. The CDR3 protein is CASSVGGTSGEQYF. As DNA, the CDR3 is TGTGCCAGCAGCGTTGGCGGGACGAGTGGGGAGCAGTACTTC.